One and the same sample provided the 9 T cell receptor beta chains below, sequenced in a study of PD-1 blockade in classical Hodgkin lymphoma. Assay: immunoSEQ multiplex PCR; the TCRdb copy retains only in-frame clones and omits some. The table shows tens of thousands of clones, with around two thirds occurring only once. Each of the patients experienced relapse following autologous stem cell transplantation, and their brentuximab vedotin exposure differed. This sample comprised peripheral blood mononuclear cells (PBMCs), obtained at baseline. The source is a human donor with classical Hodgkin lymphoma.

The CDR3, as DNA: TGTGCCATCAGTGTGAAGGGGGCAGGCACTGAAGCTTTCTTT. Amino acid sequence: CAISVKGAGTEAFF. The chain carries TRBV10-3 and TRBJ1-1, with 7 bases matching TRBD1. The V and J ends lost 4 bases and 4 bases, in that order; junction bases with no gene match: 6. Germline loops: CDR1 ENHRY, CDR2 SYGVKD. The CDR3 totals 14 residues.

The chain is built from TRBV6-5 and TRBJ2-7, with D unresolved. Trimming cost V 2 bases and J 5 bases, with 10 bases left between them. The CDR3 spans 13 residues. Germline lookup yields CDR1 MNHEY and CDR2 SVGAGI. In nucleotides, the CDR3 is TGTGCCAGCAGTTACGGAACGAGGAACGAGCAGTACTTC. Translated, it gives CASSYGTRNEQYF.

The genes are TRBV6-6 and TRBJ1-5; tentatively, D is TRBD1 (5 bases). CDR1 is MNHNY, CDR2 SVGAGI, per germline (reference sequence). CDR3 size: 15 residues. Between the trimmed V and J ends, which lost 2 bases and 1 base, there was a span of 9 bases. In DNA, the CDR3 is TGTGCCAGCAGTTACAAGGGGACGAGCAATCAGCCCCAGCATTTT. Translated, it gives CASSYKGTSNQPQHF.

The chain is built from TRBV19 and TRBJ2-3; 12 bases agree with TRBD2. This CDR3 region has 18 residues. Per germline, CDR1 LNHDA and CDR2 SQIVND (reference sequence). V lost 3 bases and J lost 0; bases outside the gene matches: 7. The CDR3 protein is CASSIPTSGGVSTDTQYF. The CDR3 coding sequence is TGTGCCAGTAGTATCCCGACTAGCGGGGGTGTTAGCACAGATACGCAGTATTTT.

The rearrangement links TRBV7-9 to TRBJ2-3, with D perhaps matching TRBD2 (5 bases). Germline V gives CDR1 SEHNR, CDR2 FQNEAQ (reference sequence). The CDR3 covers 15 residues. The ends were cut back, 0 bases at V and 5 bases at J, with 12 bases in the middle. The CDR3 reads CASSLARGREDTQYF. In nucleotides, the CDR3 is TGTGCCAGCAGCTTAGCGCGAGGACGGGAAGATACGCAGTATTTT.

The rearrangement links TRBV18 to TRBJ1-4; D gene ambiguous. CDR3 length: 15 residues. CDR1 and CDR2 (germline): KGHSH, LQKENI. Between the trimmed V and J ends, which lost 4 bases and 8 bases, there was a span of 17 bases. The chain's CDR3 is CASSLRAGVLEKLFF. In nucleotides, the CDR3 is TGTGCCAGCTCACTCCGGGCCGGGGTTTTGGAAAAACTGTTTTTT.

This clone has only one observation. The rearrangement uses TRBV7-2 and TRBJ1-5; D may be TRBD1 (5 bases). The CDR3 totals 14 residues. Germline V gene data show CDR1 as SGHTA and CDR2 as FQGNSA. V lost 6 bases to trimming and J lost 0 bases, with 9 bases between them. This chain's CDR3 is CASSQGNSNQPQHF. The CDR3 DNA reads TGTGCCAGCAGTCAGGGAAATAGCAATCAGCCCCAGCATTTT.

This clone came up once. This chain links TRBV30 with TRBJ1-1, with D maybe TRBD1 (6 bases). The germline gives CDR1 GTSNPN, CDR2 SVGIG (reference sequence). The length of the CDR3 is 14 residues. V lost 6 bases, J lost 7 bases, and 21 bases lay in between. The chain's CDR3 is CACLSRTARHEAFF. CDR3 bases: TGTGCCTGCCTCTCACGGACAGCCAGACATGAAGCTTTCTTT.

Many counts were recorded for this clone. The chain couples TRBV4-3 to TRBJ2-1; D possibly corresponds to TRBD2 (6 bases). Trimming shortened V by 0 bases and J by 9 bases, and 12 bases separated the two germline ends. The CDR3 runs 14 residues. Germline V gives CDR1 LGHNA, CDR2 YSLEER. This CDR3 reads CASSQDGGTGEQFF. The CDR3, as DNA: TGCGCCAGCAGCCAAGATGGAGGGACCGGTGAGCAGTTCTTC.